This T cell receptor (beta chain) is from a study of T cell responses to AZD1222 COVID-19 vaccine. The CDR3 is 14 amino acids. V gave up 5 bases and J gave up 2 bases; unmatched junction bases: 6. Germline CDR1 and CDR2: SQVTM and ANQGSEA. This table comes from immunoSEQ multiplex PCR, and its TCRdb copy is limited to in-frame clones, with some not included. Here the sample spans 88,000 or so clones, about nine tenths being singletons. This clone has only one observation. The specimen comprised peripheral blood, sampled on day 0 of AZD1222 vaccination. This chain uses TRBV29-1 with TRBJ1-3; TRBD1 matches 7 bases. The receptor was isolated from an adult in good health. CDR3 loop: CSVSDRDPGNTIYF. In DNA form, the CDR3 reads TGCAGCGTTTCCGACAGGGACCCTGGAAACACCATATATTTT.